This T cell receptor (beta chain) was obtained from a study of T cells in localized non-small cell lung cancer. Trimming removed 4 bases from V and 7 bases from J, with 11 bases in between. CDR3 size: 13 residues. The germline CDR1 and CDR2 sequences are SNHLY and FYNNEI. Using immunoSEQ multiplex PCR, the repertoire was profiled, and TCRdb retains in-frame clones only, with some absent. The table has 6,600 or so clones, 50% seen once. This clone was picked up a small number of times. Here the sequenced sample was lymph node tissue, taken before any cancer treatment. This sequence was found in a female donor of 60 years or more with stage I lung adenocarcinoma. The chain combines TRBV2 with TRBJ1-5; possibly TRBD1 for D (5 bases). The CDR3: CASSGDLGQPQHF. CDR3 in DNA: TGTGCCAGCAGTGGGGACTTAGGGCAGCCCCAGCATTTT.